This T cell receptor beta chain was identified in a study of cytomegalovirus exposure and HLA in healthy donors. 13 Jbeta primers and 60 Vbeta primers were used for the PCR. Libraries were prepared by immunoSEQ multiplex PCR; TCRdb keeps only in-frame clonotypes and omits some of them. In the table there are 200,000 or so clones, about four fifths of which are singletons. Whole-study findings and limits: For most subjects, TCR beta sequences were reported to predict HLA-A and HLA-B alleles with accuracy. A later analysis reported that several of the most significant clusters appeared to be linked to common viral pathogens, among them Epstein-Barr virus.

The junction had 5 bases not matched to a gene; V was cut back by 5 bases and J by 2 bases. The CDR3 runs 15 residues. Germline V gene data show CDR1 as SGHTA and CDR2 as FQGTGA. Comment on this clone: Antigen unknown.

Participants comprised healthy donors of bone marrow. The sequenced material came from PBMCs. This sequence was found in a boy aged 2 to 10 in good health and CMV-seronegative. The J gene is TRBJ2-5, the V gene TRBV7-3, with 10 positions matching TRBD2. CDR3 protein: CASSLSGGPQETQYF. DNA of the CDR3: TGTGCCAGCAGCCTTAGCGGGGGGCCGCAAGAGACCCAGTACTTC.